Sequencing of this TCR beta chain was carried out in a study of metastatic and nonmetastatic thyroid tumors. The overall study: Repertoire data that came from the blood and tumor or nodule tissue of malignant and benign thyroid patients were compared.

This clone has at least ten counts. Antigen: not known. TCRdb recomputed clones from the PCR reads via MiXCR. Of approximately 26,000 clones listed, 13% are singletons. Until they underwent thyroid surgery, no patient had received any treatment. General study findings and limits: The reported finding was significantly higher TCR beta diversity in malignant thyroid tumors relative to benign nodules, in blood and tumor.

The V and J ends lost 1 base and 4 bases respectively, with 8 bases between them. Germline V CDR1 and CDR2: SGHTA, FQGNSA. This CDR3 is built from 13 residues. This chain joins TRBV7-2 and TRBJ2-7; D is unresolved. The receptor was isolated from a female donor with papillary thyroid cancer or a benign thyroid nodule (not recorded which). Some clones in this sample may be carry-over from other donors' samples. Sequenced: blood. This chain's CDR3 is CASSLVRWYEQYF. Written as DNA, the CDR3 is TGTGCCAGCAGCTTAGTCCGGTGGTACGAGCAGTACTTC.